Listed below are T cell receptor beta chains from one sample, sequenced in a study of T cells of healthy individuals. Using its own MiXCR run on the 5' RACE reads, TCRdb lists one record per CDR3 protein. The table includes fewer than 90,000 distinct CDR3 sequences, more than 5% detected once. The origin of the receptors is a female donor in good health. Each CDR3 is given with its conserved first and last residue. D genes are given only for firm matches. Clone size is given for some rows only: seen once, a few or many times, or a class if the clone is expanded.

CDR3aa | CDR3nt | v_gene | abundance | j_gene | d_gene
CASSLRDRVDGANVLTF | TGCGCCAGCAGCCTAAGGGACAGGGTCGATGGGGCCAACGTCCTGACTTTC | TRBV5-1 | many | TRBJ2-6 | TRBD1
CAWRSGAGGGEQFF | TGTGCCTGGAGATCTGGAGCGGGAGGTGGGGAGCAGTTCTTC | TRBV30 | few | TRBJ2-1 | TRBD2
CSVRTGRPGNTIYF | TGCAGCGTTCGGACAGGGCGGCCTGGAAACACCATATATTTT | TRBV29-1 | few | TRBJ1-3 | TRBD1
CASTSLATGAYEQYF | TGTGCCAGCACTTCACTCGCGACAGGGGCATACGAGCAGTACTTC | TRBV6-6 | many | TRBJ2-7 | TRBD1
CSAGGVDTQYF | TGCAGCGCCGGGGGAGTCGATACGCAGTATTTT | TRBV29-1 | many | TRBJ2-3 | -
CSVEKFVNYGYTF | TGCAGCGTTGAAAAGTTTGTCAACTATGGCTACACCTTC | TRBV29-1 | - | TRBJ1-2 | -
CASSPLLGDSVAGAGDTQYF | TGTGCCAGCAGTCCACTCCTTGGGGATTCGGTAGCGGGAGCCGGAGATACGCAGTATTTT | TRBV25-1 | many | TRBJ2-3 | TRBD2
CASSQGLAAYNEQFF | TGTGCCAGCAGCCAAGGACTAGCGGCCTACAATGAGCAGTTCTTC | TRBV7-3 | many | TRBJ2-1 | TRBD2
CASSLTGGMDTEAFF | TGTGCCAGCAGCTTGACAGGTGGAATGGACACTGAAGCTTTCTTT | TRBV5-4 | - | TRBJ1-1 | -
CASSPTGDDYNEQFF | TGTGCCAGCAGCCCTACAGGGGACGACTACAATGAGCAGTTCTTC | TRBV6-2/TRBV6-3 | many | TRBJ2-1 | TRBD1
CASSPLGTANTGELFF | TGTGCCAGCTCACCCCTCGGAACAGCGAACACCGGGGAGCTGTTTTTT | TRBV18 | many | TRBJ2-2 | -
CASSYRVYYEQYF | TGTGCCAGCAGTTACAGGGTTTACTACGAGCAGTACTTC | TRBV6-2/TRBV6-3 | many | TRBJ2-7 | -
CASSSEGGPQHF | TGCGCCAGCAGCTCCGAGGGGGGGCCCCAGCATTTT | TRBV5-1 | - | TRBJ1-5 | -
CASSPSNQPQHF | TGTGCCAGCAGCCCCAGCAATCAGCCCCAGCATTTT | TRBV7-2 | few | TRBJ1-5 | -
CATSDGDRRIIGYTF | TGTGCCACCAGTGACGGGGACAGGCGAATAATTGGCTACACCTTC | TRBV24-1 | few | TRBJ1-2 | TRBD1
CSVDSVESIEQFF | TGCAGCGTTGATAGCGTAGAAAGTATAGAGCAGTTCTTC | TRBV29-1 | - | TRBJ2-1 | -
CASSHTGGGTNEKLFF | TGTGCCAGCAGCCACACAGGGGGCGGAACTAATGAAAAACTGTTTTTT | TRBV3-1 | few | TRBJ1-4 | TRBD1
CATSRDKRPGHLNTEAFF | TGTGCCACCAGCAGAGATAAAAGACCGGGACACCTGAACACTGAAGCTTTCTTT | TRBV15 | - | TRBJ1-1 | -
CASSYRQGAGGYTF | TGTGCCAGCAGCTATAGACAGGGGGCCGGCGGCTACACCTTC | TRBV7-2 | many | TRBJ1-2 | TRBD1
CASSYSMPAGEGIPSYYEQYF | TGTGCCAGCAGTTACTCGATGCCAGCGGGAGAGGGTATCCCTTCCTACTACGAGCAGTACTTC | TRBV6-5 | many | TRBJ2-7 | TRBD2
CASSSAPGQGTNEQFF | TGTGCCAGCAGCTCCGCCCCGGGACAGGGGACAAATGAGCAGTTCTTC | TRBV7-2 | few | TRBJ2-1 | TRBD1
CARRGRGYTF | TGTGCTCGCAGGGGCCGAGGCTACACCTTC | TRBV2 | - | TRBJ1-2 | -
CASSPSLAVTGELFF | TGTGCCAGTAGTCCTTCCCTAGCGGTAACCGGGGAGCTGTTTTTT | TRBV19 | - | TRBJ2-2 | TRBD2
CASSPTAGSYEQYF | TGTGCCAGCAGCCCGACCGCAGGGTCCTACGAGCAGTACTTC | TRBV7-9 | many | TRBJ2-7 | -
CAISESSGFGANVLTF | TGTGCCATCAGTGAGTCCTCAGGGTTCGGGGCCAACGTCCTGACTTTC | TRBV10-3 | - | TRBJ2-6 | -
CASSTTHSGANVLTF | TGTGCCAGCAGTACCACACACTCTGGGGCCAACGTCCTGACTTTC | TRBV6-6 | few | TRBJ2-6 | -
CASSRVTGELFF | TGTGCCAGCAGTCGAGTCACCGGGGAGCTGTTTTTT | TRBV6-5 | many | TRBJ2-2 | -
CASSLDGGSSTDTQYF | TGTGCCAGCAGCTTAGATGGTGGTTCTAGCACAGATACGCAGTATTTT | TRBV11-2 | - | TRBJ2-3 | -
CASSSDGKNTEAFF | TGCGCCAGCAGCTCCGACGGGAAGAACACTGAAGCTTTCTTT | TRBV5-1 | few | TRBJ1-1 | -
CASSLEIQGATEAFF | TGCGCCAGCAGCTTGGAAATCCAGGGGGCCACTGAAGCTTTCTTT | TRBV5-1 | few | TRBJ1-1 | TRBD1
CASSLRGSGGNTIYF | TGTGCCAGCAGCCTCAGGGGTTCGGGCGGAAACACCATATATTTT | TRBV13 | - | TRBJ1-3 | -
CASSLAGGRVRGGYTF | TGTGCCAGCAGCTTAGCTGGAGGGAGGGTCCGAGGAGGCTACACCTTC | TRBV7-2 | few | TRBJ1-2 | -
CASSYPPRSYEQYF | TGTGCCAGCAGTTACCCCCCGCGCTCCTACGAGCAGTACTTC | TRBV6-6 | many | TRBJ2-7 | -
CASAGQGEEGYGYTF | TGTGCCAGCGCCGGACAGGGGGAGGAGGGATATGGCTACACCTTC | TRBV27 | many | TRBJ1-2 | TRBD1
CASSQDGSGGDTQYF | TGCGCCAGCAGCCAAGATGGATCGGGAGGAGATACGCAGTATTTT | TRBV4-3 | many | TRBJ2-3 | TRBD2
CASTRSGTVHNEQFF | TGTGCCAGCACCCGATCTGGGACAGTCCACAATGAGCAGTTCTTC | TRBV7-9 | many | TRBJ2-1 | TRBD1
CASGADRSLIPYNEQFF | TGTGCTAGTGGTGCGGACAGGTCCCTGATCCCCTACAATGAGCAGTTCTTC | TRBV12-5 | many | TRBJ2-1 | TRBD1
CASSSSGVRPYEQYF | TGCGCCAGCAGCTCCAGCGGGGTTAGACCCTACGAGCAGTACTTC | TRBV5-1 | many | TRBJ2-7 | TRBD2
CASSLTGGEQYF | TGTGCCAGCAGCCTAACAGGGGGCGAGCAGTACTTC | TRBV7-3 | many | TRBJ2-7 | TRBD1
CASSYGSSGSYEQYF | TGTGCCAGCAGTTACGGCTCTAGCGGGAGTTACGAGCAGTACTTC | TRBV6-2/TRBV6-3 | - | TRBJ2-7 | TRBD2
CASRRTSGLHEQFF | TGTGCCAGTAGACGGACATCTGGGTTACATGAGCAGTTCTTC | TRBV19 | few | TRBJ2-1 | -
CASSLRGPSGNTIYF | TGTGCCAGCAGCTTAAGGGGGCCTTCTGGAAACACCATATATTTT | TRBV7-2 | many | TRBJ1-3 | TRBD1